These 18 T cell receptor beta chains originate from one sample sequenced in a study of cytotoxic CD8 clonotypes in ibrutinib-treated CLL. Libraries were prepared by immunoSEQ multiplex PCR; TCRdb keeps only in-frame clonotypes and omits some of them. This repertoire shows some 300,000 clones, around four fifths found once; its top ten account for 6.7%. Sequences were derived from PBMCs, sampled before ibrutinib treatment. These receptors were obtained from a human donor with chronic lymphocytic leukemia.

The chain couples TRBV10-3 to TRBJ1-2; no clear D. The germline CDR1 and CDR2 sequences are ENHRY and SYGVKD. The CDR3 sequence is 12 residues long. Trimming removed 3 bases at V and 7 bases at J, with 9 bases between. The CDR3 loop is CAISDSEFGYTF. The CDR3 coding sequence is TGTGCCATCAGTGACAGCGAGTTTGGCTACACCTTC.

This clone was detected once. J is TRBJ2-5 and V is TRBV9; 10 bases align to TRBD1. Germline CDR1 SGDLS, CDR2 YYNGEE. The CDR3 has 16 residues. The J segment lost 4 bases and the V segment lost 3 bases, leaving 9 bases of the junction unmatched. CDR3: CASSAQGTGVRETQYF. DNA of the CDR3: TGTGCCAGCAGCGCCCAGGGGACAGGGGTGAGAGAGACCCAGTACTTC.

This chain links TRBV11-2 with TRBJ1-1; 7 bases align to TRBD1. This CDR3 contains 15 residues. Germline assignment: CDR1 SGHAT and CDR2 FQNNGV. V dropped 5 bases and J dropped 1; count of bases not matched to a gene: 7. The CDR3 reads CASSSRGAENTEAFF. CDR3 DNA: TGTGCCAGCAGCAGCAGGGGGGCAGAGAACACTGAAGCTTTCTTT.

This clone turned up a few times. The chain has TRBV9 and TRBJ2-5, with 10 positions matching TRBD2. The length of the CDR3 is 16 residues. The germline gives CDR1 SGDLS, CDR2 YYNGEE. With V trimmed by 3 bases and J by 2 bases, 7 bases remained unmatched. DNA for the CDR3: TGTGCCAGCAGCGGGGGGTTACTAGCGGGACAAGAGACCCAGTACTTC. Translating it yields CASSGGLLAGQETQYF.

The chain is built from TRBV4-1 and TRBJ2-3; 9 positions agree with TRBD2. Germline V gives CDR1 MGHRA, CDR2 YSYEKL. With V trimmed by 0 bases and J by 4 bases, 8 bases remained unmatched. This CDR3 spans 17 amino acids. This CDR3 is CASSQDRSSGSADTQYF. The CDR3 nucleotides are TGCGCCAGCAGCCAAGATAGGAGTAGCGGGAGCGCAGATACGCAGTATTTT.

The chain links TRBV4-3 to TRBJ2-7, with TRBD1 identical over 7 bases. The V and J ends lost 3 bases and 3 bases, in that order; junction bases with no gene match: 8. The CDR3 runs 15 residues. The germline V gene has CDR1 LGHNA and CDR2 YSLEER. CDR3 coding DNA: TGCGCCAGCAGCCACGGACAGGCTCTTATCTACGAGCAGTACTTC. Translating it yields CASSHGQALIYEQYF.

CDR3: CASSERWGSGNTIYF. CDR3 nucleotide sequence: TGTGCCAGCAGCGAGAGATGGGGCTCTGGAAACACCATATATTTT. The J gene is TRBJ1-3, the V gene TRBV5-6; D remains unclear. Trimming took 4 bases from V and 0 from J, leaving 11 bases between them. Germline loops: CDR1 SGHDT, CDR2 YYEEEE. The CDR3 runs 15 residues. Based on the CDR3 plus reference TRBV5-6 and TRBJ1-3, the full variable domain is DAGVTQSPTHLIKTRGQQVTLRCSPKSGHDTVSWYQQALGQGPQFIFQYYEEEERQRGNFPDRFSGHQFPNYSSELNVNALLLGDSALYLCASSERWGSGNTIYFGEGSWLTVV.

This clone appeared a few times. The genes are TRBV7-2 and TRBJ2-7, with 12 bases aligning to TRBD2. The CDR3 runs to 15 residues. Trimming cost V 5 bases and J 4 bases; bases outside gene matches: 6. CDR1 SGHTA and CDR2 FQGNSA come from the germline V gene. The chain's CDR3 is CASSIRLAGEYEQYF. DNA for the CDR3: TGTGCCAGCAGCATCCGACTAGCGGGGGAATACGAGCAGTACTTC.

The chain combines TRBV7-9 with TRBJ2-7, with D possibly TRBD1 on 6 matching bases. There are 13 residues in the CDR3. Looked up from germline, CDR1 is SEHNR and CDR2 is FQNEAQ (reference sequence). The V gene lost 5 bases and the J gene lost 1 base, with 9 bases spanning the gap. CDR3 residues: CASSDGQSYEQYF. As DNA, the CDR3 is TGTGCCAGCAGCGACGGACAGTCCTACGAGCAGTACTTC.

The rearrangement uses TRBV28 and TRBJ2-3; 9 nucleotides line up with TRBD2. The CDR3 is 17 residues long. Per the germline V gene, CDR1 is MDHEN and CDR2 is SYDVKM. V trimming: 4 bases; J trimming: 2 bases; junction bases outside the gene matches: 10. This CDR3 reads CASSSSKLAGATDTQYF. The DNA of the CDR3 is TGTGCCAGCAGTTCCTCAAAATTAGCGGGAGCCACAGATACGCAGTATTTT.

This rearrangement joins TRBV5-5 to TRBJ1-2; D is uncertain. The CDR3 consists of 14 residues. Per the germline V gene, CDR1 is SGHKS and CDR2 is YYEKEE (reference sequence). Trimming took off 4 bases at V and 8 bases at J, with 18 bases between the two ends. In DNA form, the CDR3 reads TGTGCCAGCAGCCTTGACAATCCCGTTCGGGGCTACACCTTC. Protein sequence: CASSLDNPVRGYTF.

The chain recombines TRBV6-1 with TRBJ1-5; no firm D call. CDR1 and CDR2 from the germline V gene are MNHNS and SASEGT. The CDR3 loop spans 13 amino acids. Deletions cut 2 bases from V and 16 bases from J, with 18 bases between. Here the CDR3 DNA reads TGTGCCAGCAGTGAACTCAAGGTGTCCGTACCACATTTT. The encoded protein is CASSELKVSVPHF.

The chain couples TRBV28 to TRBJ2-7; 11 nucleotides match TRBD2. The CDR3 is 12 residues long. Germline CDR1 and CDR2: MDHEN and SYDVKM. The J segment lost 9 bases and the V segment lost 4 bases, leaving 2 bases of the junction unmatched. The DNA for the CDR3 is TGTGCCAGCAGTTGGCTAGCGGGAGGGCAGTACTTC. Translated, it gives CASSWLAGGQYF.

The V call is TRBV30, the J call TRBJ1-2; D might be TRBD1 (6 bases). The CDR3 has 13 amino acids. Trimming removed 0 bases at V and 7 bases at J, with 12 bases between. Germline V CDR1 and CDR2: GTSNPN, SVGIG (reference sequence). The CDR3 is CAWSVPPGVGYTF. The CDR3 DNA reads TGTGCCTGGAGTGTTCCCCCAGGGGTTGGCTACACCTTC.

J is TRBJ2-1 and V is TRBV30, with 13 nucleotides matching TRBD2. The CDR3 is 18 residues long. Germline V gene data show CDR1 as GTSNPN and CDR2 as SVGIG (reference sequence). V lost 0 bases, J lost 10 bases, and 15 bases stayed unmatched. CDR3 amino acids: CAWSVRPSTGLAGLEQFF. Here the CDR3 DNA reads TGTGCCTGGAGTGTACGACCATCAACGGGACTAGCGGGACTAGAGCAGTTCTTC.

The rearrangement links TRBV11-3 to TRBJ2-2, with a weak D call TRBD1 (6 bases). CDR1 is SGHNT, CDR2 YENEEA, per germline. This CDR3 comprises 16 residues. Trimming cost V 6 bases and J 2 bases, with 16 bases left between them. The CDR3 nucleotides read TGTGCCAGCAGTTCACAACCGGGACACAACACCGGGGAGCTGTTTTTT. Protein: CASSSQPGHNTGELFF.

The V and J genes are TRBV19 and TRBJ2-2; 9 bases fit TRBD2. V trimming: 5 bases; J trimming: 5 bases; junction bases outside the gene matches: 3. This CDR3 spans 14 amino acids. The germline V gene encodes CDR1 LNHDA and CDR2 SQIVND (reference sequence). The CDR3 nucleotides read TGTGCCAGTAGTCAAGGACTAGCGACCGGGGAGCTGTTTTTT. Translation gives CASSQGLATGELFF.

The V call is TRBV29-1, the J call TRBJ2-6; D possibly corresponds to TRBD2 (5 bases). Between the trimmed V and J ends, which lost 6 bases and 1 base, there was a span of 10 bases. There are 14 residues in the CDR3. CDR1 SQVTM and CDR2 ANQGSEA come from the germline V gene. Written as DNA, the CDR3 is TGCAGCGTGAGGGAACCTTCTGGGGCCAACGTCCTGACTTTC. This encodes CSVREPSGANVLTF.